These T cell receptor beta chains were read from a single sample in a study of cytomegalovirus exposure and HLA in healthy donors. Clones were sequenced by immunoSEQ multiplex PCR, and TCRdb holds only the in-frame ones, with some missing. Of about 93,000 clones listed, under 90% are singletons. The source material was PBMCs. These receptors all stem from a man over 45 in good health and CMV-seronegative. The CDR3 runs from the conserved cysteine through the conserved F or W. The order of the fields is J gene, D gene, V gene, clone size, CDR3 protein, CDR3 DNA. A D gene is named only where the DNA matches it firmly. Where a row states a size, it is once, few, many or the class of an expanded clone; other rows omit it.

TRBJ2-7	.	TRBV9	.	CASSVGAGSYEQYF	TGTGCCAGCAGCGTGGGGGCAGGCTCCTACGAGCAGTACTTC
TRBJ2-1	TRBD1	TRBV7-9	once	CASSTGQGDEQFF	TGTGCCAGCAGCACAGGACAGGGCGATGAGCAGTTCTTC
TRBJ2-7	.	TRBV27	.	CASSLLAGLSYEQYF	TGTGCCAGCAGTTTATTGGCAGGGCTCTCCTACGAGCAGTACTTC
TRBJ2-7	.	TRBV21-1	.	CASSKGTGDREYF	TGTGCCAGCAGCAAGGGGACAGGTGATCGCGAGTACTTC
TRBJ2-7	.	TRBV6-5	.	CASSYIRGSHSEQYF	TGTGCCAGCAGTTACATCCGGGGTTCTCACTCCGAGCAGTACTTC
TRBJ2-3	.	TRBV2	.	CASTSDLGDTQYF	TGTGCCAGCACCTCGGACTTGGGAGATACGCAGTATTTT
TRBJ2-3	.	TRBV27	.	CASSLTGPRDTQYF	TGTGCCAGCAGTTTGACAGGCCCCCGGGATACGCAGTATTTT
TRBJ2-2	TRBD1	TRBV19	once	CASSGTVLGELFF	TGTGCCAGTAGTGGGACAGTTTTGGGGGAGCTGTTTTTT
TRBJ2-5	.	TRBV27	.	CASSLSLDSQETQYF	TGTGCCAGCAGTTTATCCCTGGACAGCCAAGAGACCCAGTACTTC
TRBJ2-7	TRBD1	TRBV7-9	.	CASSPGQGFSYEQYF	TGTGCCAGCAGTCCGGGACAGGGCTTCTCCTACGAGCAGTACTTC
TRBJ1-6	.	TRBV6-1	.	CASSVRGTYNSPLHF	TGTGCCAGCAGTGTAAGGGGGACGTATAATTCACCCCTCCACTTT
TRBJ2-2	TRBD2	TRBV5-4	once	CASSSGGGRITGELFF	TGTGCCAGCAGCTCCGGCGGGGGGCGAATCACCGGGGAGCTGTTTTTT
TRBJ1-2	.	TRBV6-1	.	CASSPRGVGYGYTF	TGTGCCAGCAGCCCGAGAGGAGTGGGCTATGGCTACACCTTC
TRBJ1-5	.	TRBV28	once	CASSLTLNQPQHF	TGTGCCAGCAGTTTAACCCTAAATCAGCCCCAGCATTTT
TRBJ1-1	.	TRBV19	.	CASSREAGTTEAFF	TGTGCCAGTAGCAGGGAGGCAGGAACCACTGAAGCTTTCTTT
TRBJ2-2	TRBD2	TRBV28	.	CASSLSGVNTGELFF	TGTGCCAGCAGCCTTAGCGGGGTTAACACCGGGGAGCTGTTTTTT
TRBJ2-7	.	TRBV19	.	CASSIGPPGTAYEQYF	TGTGCCAGTAGTATAGGGCCCCCAGGGACTGCCTACGAGCAGTACTTC
TRBJ2-7	.	TRBV29-1	.	CSVEDLGRPYEQYF	TGCAGCGTTGAAGATCTGGGCAGACCCTACGAGCAGTACTTC
TRBJ1-3	.	TRBV6-5	many	CASSYEGPLSGNTIYF	TGTGCCAGCAGTTACGAGGGTCCTCTCTCTGGAAACACCATATATTTT
TRBJ2-3	.	TRBV5-1	.	CASSHELGTDTQYF	TGCGCCAGCAGCCACGAGCTGGGCACAGATACGCAGTATTTT
TRBJ1-4	.	TRBV7-2	.	CASSSAAGLGEKLFF	TGTGCCAGCAGCTCCGCGGCCGGACTTGGTGAAAAACTGTTTTTT
TRBJ2-5	TRBD2	TRBV18	once	CASSPDVIVAGGETQYF	TGTGCCAGCTCACCTGATGTTATAGTCGCGGGAGGGGAGACCCAGTACTTC
TRBJ1-2	.	TRBV18	.	CASSPEGSSPRF	TGTGCCAGCTCACCGGAAGGCTCTAGTCCTCGCTTC
TRBJ1-1	.	TRBV7-9	.	CASSPGMNTEAFF	TGTGCCAGCAGCCCCGGTATGAACACTGAAGCTTTCTTT
TRBJ2-5	TRBD2	TRBV7-3	once	CASSAGTSGQETQYF	TGTGCCAGCAGCGCAGGGACTAGCGGGCAAGAGACCCAGTACTTC
TRBJ1-1	.	TRBV9	.	CASSAGGYRVNTEAFF	TGTGCCAGCAGCGCCGGGGGGTACAGGGTGAACACTGAAGCTTTCTTT
TRBJ2-3	TRBD2	TRBV9	.	CASSVSSGRALTDTQYF	TGTGCCAGCAGCGTATCCAGCGGGAGGGCCCTCACAGATACGCAGTATTTT
TRBJ1-1	.	TRBV6-5	few	CASSYSYRTTEAFF	TGTGCCAGCAGTTACTCCTACAGGACCACTGAAGCTTTCTTT
TRBJ2-2	.	TRBV9	.	CASSVVDTGELFF	TGTGCCAGCAGCGTAGTAGACACCGGGGAGCTGTTTTTT
TRBJ2-3	TRBD2	TRBV9	.	CASSPPGLAGRTDTQYF	TGTGCCAGCAGCCCTCCGGGACTAGCGGGACGCACAGATACGCAGTATTTT
TRBJ2-1	.	TRBV6-1	.	CASRGGGASYNEQFF	TGTGCCAGCAGAGGCGGGGGCGCGTCCTACAATGAGCAGTTCTTC
TRBJ1-5	TRBD1	TRBV6-6	.	CASTQGAGGNQPQHF	TGTGCCAGCACACAGGGGGCGGGGGGCAATCAGCCCCAGCATTTT
TRBJ2-3	.	TRBV28	.	CASGAGGTDTQYF	TGTGCCAGCGGGGCAGGGGGCACAGATACGCAGTATTTT
TRBJ2-7	TRBD1	TRBV28	once	CASSIPGTGAYEQYF	TGTGCCAGCAGTATACCCGGGACAGGGGCCTACGAGCAGTACTTC
TRBJ1-3	.	TRBV9	.	CASSERGQSSGNTIYF	TGTGCCAGCAGCGAACGAGGACAGAGCTCTGGAAACACCATATATTTT
TRBJ1-5	TRBD1	TRBV19	.	CASSLTGGGNQPQHF	TGTGCCAGTAGTCTCACAGGGGGGGGCAATCAGCCCCAGCATTTT
TRBJ2-2	.	TRBV7-2	.	CASSYRSGTGELFF	TGTGCCAGCAGCTATAGGAGCGGGACCGGGGAGCTGTTTTTT
TRBJ2-1	.	TRBV10-1	.	CASSERTGALYNEQFF	TGCGCCAGCAGTGAGAGAACCGGAGCCCTCTACAATGAGCAGTTCTTC
TRBJ1-4	.	TRBV29-1	.	CSVDGGGEKLFF	TGCAGCGTTGATGGGGGAGGCGAAAAACTGTTTTTT
TRBJ2-7	.	TRBV6-5	.	CASSESLRREQYF	TGTGCCAGCAGTGAATCCCTCAGGCGCGAGCAGTACTTC
TRBJ1-2	TRBD1	TRBV7-9	.	CASSRGQDYGYTF	TGTGCCAGCAGCCGCGGACAGGACTATGGCTACACCTTC
TRBJ1-3	TRBD1	TRBV28	.	CASSLLRGPGNTIYF	TGTGCCAGCAGTTTATTAAGGGGGCCTGGAAACACCATATATTTT
TRBJ1-2	.	TRBV27	.	CASSLSYGNYGYTF	TGTGCCAGCAGTTTATCATACGGTAACTATGGCTACACCTTC
TRBJ1-1	TRBD1	TRBV28	.	CASSIRQGGTEAFF	TGTGCCAGCTCCATTCGACAGGGAGGAACTGAAGCTTTCTTT
TRBJ2-7	TRBD2	TRBV30	.	CAWTGGGLAFDEQYF	TGTGCCTGGACCGGGGGGGGACTAGCGTTCGACGAGCAGTACTTC
TRBJ2-3	TRBD2	TRBV6-1	.	CASSYTGLADTQYF	TGTGCCAGCAGCTACACGGGACTAGCAGATACGCAGTATTTT
TRBJ1-1	.	TRBV7-2	.	CASSPRGTNTEAFF	TGTGCCAGCAGCCCCAGGGGAACGAACACTGAAGCTTTCTTT
TRBJ2-1	.	TRBV5-1	.	CASSLTSSNEQFF	TGCGCCAGCAGCTTGACTAGTTCAAATGAGCAGTTCTTC
TRBJ2-2	TRBD1	TRBV29-1	.	CSVERETGGDTGELFF	TGCAGCGTTGAGAGGGAGACAGGGGGGGACACCGGGGAGCTGTTTTTT
TRBJ1-2	TRBD1	TRBV7-2	.	CASSDRGPRGYTF	TGTGCCAGCAGCGACAGGGGGCCGCGGGGCTACACCTTC
TRBJ2-1	TRBD2	TRBV18	.	CASSISSGSYNEQFF	TGTGCCAGCTCGATTTCTAGCGGGAGTTACAATGAGCAGTTCTTC
TRBJ2-7	.	TRBV7-2	.	CASSLGAGNPGEQYF	TGTGCCAGCAGCTTAGGGGCAGGGAACCCCGGCGAGCAGTACTTC
TRBJ1-1	TRBD1	TRBV10-3	.	CAISDYRGREGTEAFF	TGTGCCATCAGTGATTACAGGGGTCGAGAGGGCACTGAAGCTTTCTTT
TRBJ1-1	.	TRBV14	few	CASRDRNPWDTEAFF	TGTGCCAGCAGGGACAGAAATCCGTGGGACACTGAAGCTTTCTTT
TRBJ2-2	.	TRBV6-1	.	CASSVKGGAPGELFF	TGTGCCAGCAGCGTAAAAGGGGGGGCTCCCGGGGAGCTGTTTTTT